A single sample is the source of the 24 T cell receptor beta chains below, sequenced in a study of cytomegalovirus exposure and HLA in healthy donors. The PCR employed 60 Vbeta primers together with 13 Jbeta primers. The repertoire was sequenced with immunoSEQ multiplex PCR; TCRdb's copy has only in-frame clones and lacks some. Of roughly 120,000 clones in the sample, 75% to 90% were seen once. The sequenced sample consisted of PBMCs. The source is a man aged 35-49 years in good health and CMV-seronegative.

The J gene is TRBJ1-1, the V gene TRBV28; perhaps TRBD1 as D (6 bases). Germline-derived CDR1 and CDR2 are MDHEN and SYDVKM. The CDR3 totals 11 residues. Trimming took off 7 bases at V and 7 bases at J, with 10 bases between the two ends. This CDR3 is CASNTGFEAFF. The DNA of the CDR3 is TGTGCCAGCAACACAGGGTTTGAAGCTTTCTTT.

The table lists this clone with a count of one. The chain uses TRBV27 and TRBJ2-5; no clear D gene. CDR3 size: 13 residues. From germline, CDR1 is MNHEY and CDR2 SMNVEV (reference sequence). Deletions cut 7 bases from V and 5 bases from J, with 14 bases between. CDR3: CASTQRGAETQYF. The CDR3 DNA reads as TGTGCCAGCACCCAGCGCGGCGCGGAGACCCAGTACTTC.

A single count supports this clone. The rearrangement uses TRBV27 and TRBJ2-1; no definite D call. V lost 1 base to trimming and J lost 6 bases, with 7 bases between them. This CDR3 contains 13 residues. In germline, CDR1 is MNHEY, CDR2 SMNVEV (reference sequence). CDR3 coding DNA: TGTGCCAGCAGTTTATTTCGGAGCAATGAGCAGTTCTTC. Encoded protein: CASSLFRSNEQFF.

The chain links TRBV5-4 to TRBJ1-2; D perhaps matches TRBD1 (5 bases). The germline gives CDR1 SGHNT, CDR2 YYREEE (reference sequence). The CDR3 runs 14 residues. V was shortened by 3 bases and J by 5 bases, with 14 bases between the two germline ends. The CDR3 DNA is TGTGCCAGCAGCTCCTTTGGCGGGGGTTATGGCTACACCTTC. Amino acids: CASSSFGGGYGYTF.

This chain links TRBV11-2 with TRBJ2-5; possible D gene TRBD2, 6 bases. Trimming took off 0 bases at V and 5 bases at J, with 16 bases between the two ends. CDR3 length: 16 amino acids. Germline lookup yields CDR1 SGHAT and CDR2 FQNNGV. The CDR3 bases are TGTGCCAGCAGCTTAGACGGGTCGGGGAGGCGGGAGACCCAGTACTTC. It specifies CASSLDGSGRRETQYF.

The chain recombines TRBV6-5 with TRBJ2-1; D is possibly TRBD2 (5 bases). The length of the CDR3 is 14 residues. Germline loops: CDR1 MNHEY, CDR2 SVGAGI. V was clipped by 6 bases and J by 9 bases, with 18 bases between them. This chain's CDR3 is CASSPRTAPGEQFF. The CDR3 DNA reads TGTGCCAGCAGCCCCCGGACTGCGCCGGGTGAGCAGTTCTTC.

The rearrangement joins TRBV7-2 to TRBJ2-3, with D unclear. The CDR3 runs 12 residues. Trimming cost V 10 bases and J 4 bases, with 12 bases left between them. Germline values: CDR1 SGHTA, CDR2 FQGNSA. CDR3 coding DNA: TGTGCCACCGATACGGTCGCAGATACGCAGTATTTT. It encodes CATDTVADTQYF.

The genes are TRBV7-8 and TRBJ1-1; 8 bases align to TRBD1. The CDR3 extends over 14 amino acids. CDR1 is SGHVS and CDR2 is FQNEAQ in the germline V gene. The V gene end was trimmed by 1 base and the J gene end by 4 bases; junction bases not matched to a gene: 2. The CDR3 sequence is CASSLDTGGTEAFF. CDR3 DNA: TGTGCCAGCAGCTTAGATACAGGGGGCACTGAAGCTTTCTTT. Looking up the rest from reference TRBV7-8 and TRBJ1-1 gives the full variable domain: GAGVSQSPRYKVAKRGQDVALRCDPISGHVSLFWYQQALGQGPEFLTYFQNEAQLDKSGLPSDRFFAERPEGSVSTLKIQRTQQEDSAVYLCASSLDTGGTEAFFGQGTRLTVV.

The chain combines TRBV5-4 with TRBJ1-1, with D perhaps matching TRBD1 (5 bases). This CDR3 has 18 amino acids. Trimming shortened V by 4 bases and J by 2 bases, and 24 bases separated the two germline ends. Germline loops: CDR1 SGHNT, CDR2 YYREEE (reference sequence). CDR3 nucleotide sequence: TGTGCCAGCAGCCCCGGTGGGGGACTGTTGAGGGTAAACACTGAAGCTTTCTTT. Translation gives CASSPGGGLLRVNTEAFF.

This clone has only one observation. V and J are TRBV27 and TRBJ2-5, with D perhaps matching TRBD1 (6 bases). This CDR3 has 13 residues. Germline V gene sequence: CDR1 MNHEY, CDR2 SMNVEV (reference sequence). The V end lost 5 bases, the J end lost 6 bases, and 13 bases lay between the germline ends. CDR3 coding DNA: TGTGCCAGCAGTCACAGGGCCGATAAGACCCAGTACTTC. Residues: CASSHRADKTQYF.

This chain connects TRBV6-5 to TRBJ1-2; TRBD1 is a possible D gene (5 bases). Trimming removed 6 bases from V and 5 bases from J, with 10 bases in between. The CDR3 runs to 12 residues. Germline loops: CDR1 MNHEY, CDR2 SVGAGI. CDR3 sequence reads: CASRQAPYGYTF. Written as DNA, the CDR3 is TGTGCCAGCAGACAGGCCCCGTATGGCTACACCTTC.

CDR3 sequence: CASSVRDTGELFF. The CDR3 nucleotides are TGTGCCAGCAGTGTCAGGGATACCGGGGAGCTGTTTTTT. The chain recombines TRBV6-4 with TRBJ2-2, with a weak D call TRBD1 (5 bases). V was trimmed by 4 bases and J by 5 bases, leaving 8 bases between them. In germline, CDR1 is MRHNA, CDR2 SNTAGT. The length of the CDR3 is 13 residues.

This clone has a single count. The chain couples TRBV13 to TRBJ1-1, with D perhaps TRBD1 (6 bases). The V gene's germline CDR1 is PRHDT and CDR2 FYEKMQ (reference sequence). The V end was cut by 5 bases, the J end by 5 bases, with 18 bases between. The CDR3 totals 15 residues. The CDR3 DNA sequence: TGTGCCAGCAGCAAAGGGCGGGGGCGTGGGACTGAAGCTTTCTTT. Its protein is CASSKGRGRGTEAFF. Based on the CDR3 plus reference TRBV13 and TRBJ1-1, the full variable domain is AAGVIQSPRHLIKEKRETATLKCYPIPRHDTVYWYQQGPGQDPQFLISFYEKMQSDKGSIPDRFSAQQFSDYHSELNMSSLELGDSALYFCASSKGRGRGTEAFFGQGTRLTVV.

As regards this clone: A read error may account for a junction end that differs from germline. J is TRBJ2-7 and V is TRBV5-1; the D gene is possibly TRBD2 (6 bases). There are 14 residues in the CDR3. CDR1 and CDR2 (germline): SGHRS, YFSETQ. This CDR3 is CASSEVGGMLVSNF. The CDR3 DNA sequence: TGCGCCAGCAGCGAGGTCGGGGGTATGCTAGTATCGAACTTC. Full variable domain (outside the CDR3, taken from reference TRBV5-1 and TRBJ2-7): KAGVTQTPRYLIKTRGQQVTLSCSPISGHRSVSWYQQTPGQGLQFLFEYFSETQRNKGNFPGRFSGRQFSNSRSEMNVSTLELGDSALYLCASSEVGGMLVSNFGPGTRLTVT.

The chain carries TRBV7-2 and TRBJ2-5; 7 bases fit TRBD2. Per the germline V gene, CDR1 is SGHTA and CDR2 is FQGNSA. J gave up 5 bases and V 0 bases, and 6 bases lay outside the gene matches. The CDR3 consists of 15 residues. The CDR3 reads CASSLAGGSGETQYF. DNA of the CDR3: TGTGCCAGCAGCTTAGCCGGGGGGAGTGGGGAGACCCAGTACTTC.

This clone was recorded a few times. Its ends do not fully match the called genes, so a read error is possible. V and J are TRBV4-2 and TRBJ2-6; D is perhaps TRBD1 (6 bases). The CDR3 length is 16 residues. Per germline, CDR1 LGHNA and CDR2 YNFKEQ. The CDR3 protein is CASSQDRGSGANGLTF. The CDR3 nucleotides are TGTGCCAGCAGCCAAGATAGGGGGTCTGGGGCCAACGGCCTGACTTTC.

The genes are TRBV7-9 and TRBJ1-1, with D tentatively TRBD1 (5 bases). The germline V gene has CDR1 SEHNR and CDR2 FQNEAQ (reference sequence). CDR3 length equals 14 residues. Trimming took off 5 bases at V and 1 base at J, with 11 bases between the two ends. CDR3 sequence (DNA): TGTGCCAGCAGCCCACAGGTTGGGAACACTGAAGCTTTCTTT. It translates to CASSPQVGNTEAFF.

The rearrangement uses TRBV5-8 and TRBJ1-2; 8 nucleotides line up with TRBD1. Germline CDR1 SGHTS, CDR2 YDEGEE. The CDR3 is 13 residues long. The ends lost 3 bases at V and 8 bases at J; junction bases unmatched: 6. CDR3 amino acids: CASSWTGLGGYTF. Here the CDR3 DNA reads TGTGCCAGCAGCTGGACAGGGTTGGGCGGCTACACCTTC.

V usage is TRBV6-5 and J usage is TRBJ1-5, with TRBD1 as a possible D gene (5 bases). The CDR3 covers 16 residues. With 2 bases removed from V and 1 base from J, the gap between germline ends came to 12 bases. Germline values: CDR1 MNHEY, CDR2 SVGAGI. CDR3 in DNA: TGTGCCAGCAGTTACGGGGCACCGTACAGCAATCAGCCCCAGCATTTT. Its protein product is CASSYGAPYSNQPQHF.

CDR3 loop: CARSLAFHREPEAFF. CDR3 DNA sequence: TGTGCCAGAAGCTTGGCATTCCACAGGGAGCCTGAAGCTTTCTTT. The rearrangement uses TRBV5-3 and TRBJ1-1, with a tentative D call TRBD1 (6 bases). TRBV5-3 is assigned to the ORF class and has an uncertain function. Deletions cut 0 bases from V and 6 bases from J, with 15 bases between. The CDR3 runs to 15 residues.

V usage is TRBV19 and J usage is TRBJ2-3, with unresolved D. Germline V gene lookup returns CDR1 LNHDA and CDR2 SQIVND (reference sequence). The length of the CDR3 is 14 residues. Deletions cut 6 bases from V and 8 bases from J, with 18 bases between. The CDR3: CASRVPGPLGTQYF. The CDR3 bases are TGTGCCAGTAGAGTACCGGGTCCCCTGGGTACGCAGTATTTT.

This sequence joins TRBV5-4 and TRBJ2-5; weak D call: TRBD2 (7 bases). The CDR3 spans 17 residues. V shed 3 bases and J shed 7 bases, with 25 bases lying between them. CDR1 is SGHNT, CDR2 YYREEE, per germline (reference sequence). CDR3: CASSSEGGGSRWGTQYF. The CDR3 DNA reads TGTGCCAGCAGCTCGGAAGGGGGGGGTTCTCGTTGGGGGACCCAGTACTTC.

This chain uses TRBV2 with TRBJ2-7; D perhaps matches TRBD2 (6 bases). The CDR3 consists of 13 residues. V shed 8 bases and J shed 5 bases, with 16 bases lying between them. CDR1 and CDR2 (germline): SNHLY, FYNNEI. Written as DNA, the CDR3 is TGTGCCAGCGATCTGACGGGAGCGGACGAGCAGTACTTC. Protein: CASDLTGADEQYF.

The chain joins TRBV7-6 to TRBJ2-1; TRBD2 might be the D (5 bases). Between the trimmed V and J ends, which lost 5 bases and 0 bases, there was a span of 14 bases. The germline CDR1 and CDR2 sequences are SGHVS and FNYEAQ. CDR3 length: 16 amino acids. The CDR3 nucleotides are TGTGCCAGCAGCCAAATGAGCGGAAACTCCTACAATGAGCAGTTCTTC. Translated: CASSQMSGNSYNEQFF.